What follows is one T cell receptor (beta chain) and its context. The sample originates from a study of blood T cell repertoires in COVID-19. Study details: Material from acute and convalescent COVID-19 was sourced from the United States, Italy and Spain. T cells, B-cell-depleted T cells, or PBMCs provided the cDNA or gDNA that served as material.

In germline, CDR1 is KGHDR, CDR2 SFDVKD. With 7 bases clipped from V and 0 bases from J, the junction kept 1 base outside the gene matches. The CDR3 runs to 13 residues. Study processing details: Scientists estimated how many nucleated cells there were by amplifying reference gene primers. The method was immunoSEQ multiplex PCR; TCRdb's version includes in-frame clones alone and lacks a portion of them. V and J calls and clone size are given by that table; D and trimming were obtained from the DNA. The profile covers more than 150,000 clones, with just under 80% appearing a single time and 2.8% taken by the ten largest.

The sequencing input was peripheral blood. The chain combines TRBV24-1 with TRBJ1-1; 7 bases agree with TRBD1. The clonotype comes from a woman of 80 years or more with active or convalescent COVID-19. CDR3: CATRGQLNTEAFF. As DNA, the CDR3 is TGTGCCACCAGGGGACAGCTGAACACTGAAGCTTTCTTT.